A single sample is the source of the 8 T cell receptor beta chains below, sequenced in a study of technical replicates of blood from several donors. This table comes from immunoSEQ multiplex PCR, and its TCRdb copy is limited to in-frame clones, with some not included. In the table there are some 84,000 clones, 91% of which are singletons. The sample consisted of T cells isolated from PBMCs. The receptors originated from a human donor in good health.

The CDR3 sequence: CASSYLHTNSYEQYF. The CDR3 nucleotides are TGTGCCAGCAGTTACCTCCACACCAACTCCTACGAGCAGTACTTC. The V gene is TRBV6-6, the J gene TRBJ2-7, with no clear D. CDR1 MNHNY and CDR2 SVGAGI come from the germline V gene (reference sequence). Trimming stripped 2 bases from V and 0 bases from J, with 11 bases between. CDR3 length: 15 amino acids.

The count of this clone is one. In DNA, the CDR3 is TGTGCCTGGAGCCAGGGGACTAATTACGAGCAGTACTTC. Protein: CAWSQGTNYEQYF. The chain links TRBV30 to TRBJ2-7, with a weak D call TRBD2 (7 bases). Trimming removed 3 bases at V and 4 bases at J, with 13 bases between. This CDR3 has 13 residues. Germline CDR1 reads GTSNPN; CDR2 reads SVGIG (reference sequence).

This sequence joins TRBV7-3 and TRBJ2-3; TRBD2 matches 11 bases. The CDR3 runs to 14 residues. In germline, CDR1 is SGHTA, CDR2 FQGTGA. The V and J ends lost 4 bases and 3 bases, in that order; junction bases with no gene match: 0. In DNA form, the CDR3 reads TGTGCCAGCAGCTGGACTAGCGGGACAGATACGCAGTATTTT. Residues: CASSWTSGTDTQYF.

The chain employs TRBV30 and TRBJ2-7; TRBD1 is a possible D gene (6 bases). CDR3 length: 11 amino acids. Trimming pared 5 bases from V and 5 bases from J, leaving 10 bases between. Germline CDR1 GTSNPN, CDR2 SVGIG (reference sequence). The CDR3 protein is CAWATGHEQYF. For the CDR3, the DNA is TGTGCCTGGGCGACAGGACACGAGCAGTACTTC.

The V call is TRBV7-9, the J call TRBJ2-7; 11 nucleotides match TRBD1. CDR3 length: 13 amino acids. V dropped 8 bases and J dropped 3; count of bases not matched to a gene: 3. Germline V CDR1 and CDR2: SEHNR, FQNEAQ (reference sequence). CDR3 in DNA: TGTGCCAGCCTAGGGACAGGGGGCTACGAGCAGTACTTC. Its translation: CASLGTGGYEQYF.

This clone was found once. V usage is TRBV19 and J usage is TRBJ1-5; TRBD1 agrees at 9 bases. The germline V gene encodes CDR1 LNHDA and CDR2 SQIVND (reference sequence). J lost 3 bases, V lost 7 bases, and 7 bases had no gene match. The CDR3 has 15 amino acids. The CDR3 DNA follows: TGTGCCAGTACCTCCGGGACAGGGACCAATCAGCCCCAGCATTTT. Translated, it gives CASTSGTGTNQPQHF.

This rearrangement joins TRBV29-1 to TRBJ2-1; 7 nucleotides align to TRBD1. Germline loops: CDR1 SQVTM, CDR2 ANQGSEA. This CDR3 contains 12 residues. V was pared by 7 bases and J by 1 base, with 1 base of the junction left unmatched. CDR3 loop: CSGGQSYNEQFF. In DNA form, the CDR3 reads TGCAGCGGGGGACAGTCCTACAATGAGCAGTTCTTC.

This rearrangement joins TRBV10-3 to TRBJ2-7; tentative D call: TRBD2 (5 bases). Between the trimmed V and J ends, which lost 8 bases and 3 bases, there was a span of 23 bases. The CDR3 has 16 amino acids. Germline V gene lookup returns CDR1 ENHRY and CDR2 SYGVKD. DNA for the CDR3: TGTGCCATCCAGTCCGGGGTTTACGGTGACTACTACGAGCAGTACTTC. Translation: CAIQSGVYGDYYEQYF.